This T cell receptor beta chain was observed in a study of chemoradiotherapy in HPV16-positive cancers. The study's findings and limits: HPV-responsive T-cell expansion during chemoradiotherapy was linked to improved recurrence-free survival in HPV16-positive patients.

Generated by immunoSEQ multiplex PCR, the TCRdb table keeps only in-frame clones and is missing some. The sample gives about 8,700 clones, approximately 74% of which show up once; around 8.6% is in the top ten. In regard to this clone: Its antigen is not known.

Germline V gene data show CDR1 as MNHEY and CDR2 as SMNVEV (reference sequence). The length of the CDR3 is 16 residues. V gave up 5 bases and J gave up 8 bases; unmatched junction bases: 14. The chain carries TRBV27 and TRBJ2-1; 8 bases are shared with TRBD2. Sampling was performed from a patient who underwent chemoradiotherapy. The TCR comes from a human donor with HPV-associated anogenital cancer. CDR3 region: CASSTYPGLGPHEQFF. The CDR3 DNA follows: TGTGCCAGCAGTACCTACCCGGGACTAGGGCCGCATGAGCAGTTCTTC.